Listed below are T cell receptor beta chains from one sample, sequenced in a study of T-cell reconstitution after alpha-beta-depleted transplantation in children. Via MiXCR, TCRdb re-called the PCR reads, giving one row per CDR3 protein. The sample lists about 980,000 distinct CDR3 sequences; about 29% were seen once. This specimen consisted of PBMCs, mostly from graft donor cells, obtained 360 days after TCRalphabeta/CD19-depleted stem cell transplant. The source of these receptors is a boy less than two years old who had a stem cell transplant for SCID, so the T cells may come from the graft donor. Both conserved end residues are part of each CDR3. The D gene is left open where the match is weak. Expanded clones get a size class; other rows say once, few or many, or leave the size out.

>TRBV4-1|TRBJ2-3|few|.
CASSQGDGGTDTQYF
TGCGCCAGCAGCCAAGGCGATGGAGGCACAGATACGCAGTATTTT
>TRBV5-1|TRBJ2-3|many|.
CASSLDGTSTDTQYF
TGTGCCAGCAGTTTGGACGGGACTAGCACAGATACGCAGTATTTT
>TRBV6-5|TRBJ2-2|few|.
CASRAFRGQTGELFF
TGTGCCAGCAGGGCCTTCCGGGGCCAAACCGGGGAGCTGTTTTTT
>TRBV5-1|TRBJ1-1|few|.
CASSLAGRAFF
TGCGCCAGCAGCTTGGCTGGGCGAGCTTTCTTT
>TRBV12-3/TRBV12-4|TRBJ2-3|.|TRBD2
CASSLRLTGGDTQYF
TGTGCCAGCAGTTTAAGACTCACGGGGGGGGATACGCAGTATTTT
>TRBV7-6|TRBJ2-5|.|.
CASSLGRLGTQYF
TGTGCCAGCAGCTTAGGACGGCTAGGGACCCAGTACTTC
>TRBV4-1|TRBJ2-3|.|.
CASRRQDLETDTQYF
TGCGCCAGCAGGCGACAGGATTTGGAAACAGATACGCAGTATTTT
>TRBV25-1|TRBJ2-2|.|.
CASSARRLPKGPGELFF
TGTGCCAGCAGTGCCCGTCGGCTCCCGAAGGGGCCCGGGGAGCTGTTTTTT
>TRBV4-1|TRBJ1-1|.|.
CASSQDRVGAEAFF
TGCGCCAGCAGCCAAGACAGGGTAGGGGCTGAAGCTTTCTTT
>TRBV12-3/TRBV12-4|TRBJ2-7|.|.
CASSSITRQYF
TGTGCCAGCAGTTCAATTACCCGGCAGTACTTC
>TRBV11-2|TRBJ2-3|.|TRBD2
CASSPLGLAGAVADTQYF
TGTGCCAGCAGCCCACTCGGACTAGCGGGGGCGGTTGCAGATACGCAGTATTTT
>TRBV12-3/TRBV12-4|TRBJ2-7|many|TRBD1
CASSFRGQRNEQYF
TGTGCCAGCAGTTTCAGGGGGCAAAGGAACGAGCAGTACTTC
>TRBV28|TRBJ2-2|.|TRBD1
CAANPDRVGELFF
TGTGCCGCAAACCCGGACAGGGTTGGGGAGCTGTTTTTT
>TRBV7-9|TRBJ2-5|.|.
CASSLEDLGQETQYF
TGTGCCAGCAGCTTAGAAGACCTAGGCCAAGAGACCCAGTACTTC
>TRBV7-9|TRBJ2-7|few|.
CASSGGNSYEQYF
TGTGCCAGCAGCGGAGGGAATTCCTACGAGCAGTACTTC
>TRBV20-1|TRBJ2-7|few|.
CSASQVQGYEQYF
TGCAGTGCTAGTCAAGTACAGGGCTACGAGCAGTACTTC
>TRBV29-1|TRBJ2-2|.|TRBD1
CSVGTGLFGELFF
TGCAGCGTGGGGACAGGGTTGTTCGGGGAGCTGTTTTTT
>TRBV27|TRBJ2-7|.|TRBD2
CASSSPGLASYEQYF
TGTGCCAGCAGTTCCCCGGGACTAGCGAGTTACGAGCAGTACTTC
>TRBV4-3|TRBJ1-1|.|.
CASSLGGGSSTEAFF
TGCGCCAGCAGCCTCGGGGGGGGCTCCAGCACTGAAGCTTTCTTT
>TRBV20-1|TRBJ2-5|.|TRBD2
CSAPPGGGETQYF
TGCAGTGCACCCCCGGGCGGGGGAGAGACCCAGTACTTC
>TRBV4-2|TRBJ2-7|few|.
CASSQVTRSRTAASYEQYF
TGTGCCAGCAGCCAAGTCACCAGATCCAGGACAGCCGCTTCCTACGAGCAGTACTTC
>TRBV12-3/TRBV12-4|TRBJ2-3|.|.
CASSLGMGQTDTQYF
TGTGCCAGCAGTTTGGGTATGGGACAAACAGATACGCAGTATTTT
>TRBV20-1|TRBJ2-5|.|TRBD2
CSARGYSKRGVQETQYF
TGCAGTGCTAGAGGCTATTCGAAACGGGGGGTCCAAGAGACCCAGTACTTC
>TRBV7-9|TRBJ2-7|.|.
CASSLGVWVGSYEQYF
TGTGCCAGCAGCTTAGGAGTGTGGGTCGGCTCCTACGAGCAGTACTTC
>TRBV28|TRBJ1-5|.|.
CASGGPFNQPQHF
TGTGCCAGCGGAGGACCCTTCAATCAGCCCCAGCATTTT
>TRBV2|TRBJ2-1|.|.
CASSEGGEEFF
TGTGCCAGCAGTGAAGGGGGAGAGGAGTTCTTC
>TRBV20-1|TRBJ2-3|.|.
CSARDGRTLRTDTQYF
TGCAGTGCTAGAGATGGCAGGACCCTTCGCACAGATACGCAGTATTTT
>TRBV10-3|TRBJ2-3|.|.
CAISDPPVGGLSADTQYF
TGTGCCATCAGTGACCCTCCCGTCGGGGGGCTTTCGGCAGATACGCAGTATTTT
>TRBV5-1|TRBJ2-7|many|.
CASSLWSPVVEQYF
TGCGCCAGCAGCTTGTGGTCGCCGGTTGTCGAGCAGTACTTC
>TRBV7-9|TRBJ2-1|.|TRBD2
CASSINSGTTNNEQFF
TGTGCCAGCAGCATCAACTCTGGGACTACTAACAATGAGCAGTTCTTC
>TRBV24-1|TRBJ2-2|.|.
CATSGRTNTGELFF
TGTGCCACCAGCGGCAGGACGAACACCGGGGAGCTGTTTTTT
>TRBV6-5|TRBJ2-5|few|.
CASSLTRETQYF
TGTGCCAGCAGCCTCACAAGGGAGACCCAGTACTTC
>TRBV29-1|TRBJ2-1|.|.
CSGCAYNEQFF
TGCAGCGGATGCGCGTACAATGAGCAGTTCTTC